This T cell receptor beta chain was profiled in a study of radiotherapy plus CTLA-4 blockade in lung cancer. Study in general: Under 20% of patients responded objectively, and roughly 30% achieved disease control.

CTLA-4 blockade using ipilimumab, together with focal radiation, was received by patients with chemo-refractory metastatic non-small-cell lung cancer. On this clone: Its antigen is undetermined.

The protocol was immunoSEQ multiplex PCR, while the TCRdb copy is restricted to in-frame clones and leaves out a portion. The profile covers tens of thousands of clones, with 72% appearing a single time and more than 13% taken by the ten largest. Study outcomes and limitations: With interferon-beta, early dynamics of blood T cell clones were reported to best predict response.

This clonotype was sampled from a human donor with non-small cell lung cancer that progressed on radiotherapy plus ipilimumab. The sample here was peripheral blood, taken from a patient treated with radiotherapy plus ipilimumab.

The CDR3 nucleotides are TGCGCCAGCAGCCCCGCTCTGGGAACAGGGGACGAAAAACTGTTTTTT. Translation gives CASSPALGTGDEKLFF. The chain joins TRBV4-3 to TRBJ1-4, with 7 bases fitting TRBD1. CDR3 length: 16 residues. Trimming cost V 4 bases and J 8 bases; bases outside gene matches: 13. Germline CDR1 is LGHNA and CDR2 is YSLEER.